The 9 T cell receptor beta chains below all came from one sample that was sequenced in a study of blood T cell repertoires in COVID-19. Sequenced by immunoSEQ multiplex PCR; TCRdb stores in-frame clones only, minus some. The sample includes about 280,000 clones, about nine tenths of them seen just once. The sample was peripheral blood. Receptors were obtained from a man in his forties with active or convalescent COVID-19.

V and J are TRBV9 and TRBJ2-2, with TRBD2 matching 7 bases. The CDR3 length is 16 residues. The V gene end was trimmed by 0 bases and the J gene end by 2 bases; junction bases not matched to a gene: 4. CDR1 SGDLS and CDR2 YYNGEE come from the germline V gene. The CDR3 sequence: CASSVGVAGNTGELFF. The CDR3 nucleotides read TGTGCCAGCAGCGTAGGAGTAGCGGGTAACACCGGGGAGCTGTTTTTT.

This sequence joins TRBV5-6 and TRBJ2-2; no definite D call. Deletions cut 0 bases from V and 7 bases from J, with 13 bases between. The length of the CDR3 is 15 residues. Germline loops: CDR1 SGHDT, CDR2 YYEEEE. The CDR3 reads CASSLVEPKSGELFF. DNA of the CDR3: TGTGCCAGCAGCTTGGTGGAGCCAAAAAGCGGGGAGCTGTTTTTT.

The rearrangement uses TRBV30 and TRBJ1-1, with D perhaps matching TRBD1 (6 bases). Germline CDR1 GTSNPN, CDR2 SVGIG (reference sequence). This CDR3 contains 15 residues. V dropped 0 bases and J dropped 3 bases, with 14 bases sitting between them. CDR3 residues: CAWSVKGHGYTEAFF. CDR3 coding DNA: TGTGCCTGGAGTGTAAAGGGACACGGATACACTGAAGCTTTCTTT.

The CDR3 nucleotides read TGTGCCAGCAGCAAACGCCCTGGGGTACAGGGTAGGCACGAAGCCTACGAGCAGTACTTC. As protein: CASSKRPGVQGRHEAYEQYF. This chain links TRBV21-1 with TRBJ2-7; the DNA was not compared with TRBD1, the D call given in the table. TRBV21-1 is noted as a pseudogene. The CDR3 runs to 20 residues.

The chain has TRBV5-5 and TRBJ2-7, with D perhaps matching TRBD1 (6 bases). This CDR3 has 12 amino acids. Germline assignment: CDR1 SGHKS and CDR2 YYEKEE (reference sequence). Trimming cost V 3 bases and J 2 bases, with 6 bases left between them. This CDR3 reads CASSWDTYEQYF. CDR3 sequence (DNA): TGTGCCAGCAGCTGGGACACCTACGAGCAGTACTTC.

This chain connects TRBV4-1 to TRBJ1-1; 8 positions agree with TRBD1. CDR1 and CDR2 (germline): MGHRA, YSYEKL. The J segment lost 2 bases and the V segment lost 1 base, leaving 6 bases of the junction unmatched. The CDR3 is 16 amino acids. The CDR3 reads CASSQGPGGFNTEAFF. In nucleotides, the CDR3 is TGCGCCAGCAGCCAAGGGCCAGGGGGCTTCAACACTGAAGCTTTCTTT.

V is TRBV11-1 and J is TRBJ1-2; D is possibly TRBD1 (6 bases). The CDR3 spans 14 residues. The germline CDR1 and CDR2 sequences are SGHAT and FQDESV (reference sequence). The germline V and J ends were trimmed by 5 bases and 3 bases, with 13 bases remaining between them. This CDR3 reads CASSQQGWDYGYTF. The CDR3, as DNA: TGTGCCAGCAGCCAACAGGGATGGGACTATGGCTACACCTTC.

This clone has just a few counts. The CDR3 sequence: CAWGTGTGDYGYTF. CDR3 in DNA: TGTGCCTGGGGGACCGGGACAGGGGACTATGGCTACACCTTC. The chain is built from TRBV30 and TRBJ1-2; 10 bases are shared with TRBD1. V was clipped by 5 bases and J by 3 bases; unmatched bases: 6. CDR1 GTSNPN and CDR2 SVGIG come from the germline V gene (reference sequence). The length of the CDR3 is 14 residues.

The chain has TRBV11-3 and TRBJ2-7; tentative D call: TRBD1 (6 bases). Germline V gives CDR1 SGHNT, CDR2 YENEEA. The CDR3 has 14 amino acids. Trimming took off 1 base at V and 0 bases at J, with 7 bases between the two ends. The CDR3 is CASSLGTDSYEQYF. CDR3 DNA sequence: TGTGCCAGCAGCTTAGGGACAGACTCCTACGAGCAGTACTTC.